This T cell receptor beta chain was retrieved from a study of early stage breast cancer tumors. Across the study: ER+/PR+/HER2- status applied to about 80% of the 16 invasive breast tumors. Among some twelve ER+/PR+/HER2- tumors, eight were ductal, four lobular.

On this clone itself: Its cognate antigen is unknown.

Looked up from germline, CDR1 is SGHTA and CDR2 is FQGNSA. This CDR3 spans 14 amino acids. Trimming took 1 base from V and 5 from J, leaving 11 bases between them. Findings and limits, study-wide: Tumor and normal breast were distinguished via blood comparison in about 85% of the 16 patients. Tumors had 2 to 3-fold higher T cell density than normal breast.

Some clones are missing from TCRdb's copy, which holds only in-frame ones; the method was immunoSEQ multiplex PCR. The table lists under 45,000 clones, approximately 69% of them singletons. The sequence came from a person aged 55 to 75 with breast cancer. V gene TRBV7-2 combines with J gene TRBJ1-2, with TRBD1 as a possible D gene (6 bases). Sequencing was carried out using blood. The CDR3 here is CASSLDRDGYGYTF. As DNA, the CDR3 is TGTGCCAGCAGCTTAGACAGGGACGGGTATGGCTACACCTTC. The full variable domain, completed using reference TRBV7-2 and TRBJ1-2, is GAGVSQSPSNKVTEKGKDVELRCDPISGHTALYWYRQSLGQGLEFLIYFQGNSAPDKSGLPSDRFSAERTGGSVSTLTIQRTQQEDSAVYLCASSLDRDGYGYTFGSGTRLTVV.